The present TCR beta chain was sequenced within a study of T cells in localized non-small cell lung cancer. This CDR3 spans 17 amino acids. Trimming left V 3 bases short and J 3 bases short, with 20 bases between. Germline values: CDR1 LGHNA, CDR2 YNFKEQ. The method was immunoSEQ multiplex PCR; TCRdb's version includes in-frame clones alone and lacks a portion of them. Of around 41,000 clones listed, roughly 90% are singletons. Study-level findings and limits: A median of around 57 clones ranked among the top 100 in tumor appeared in adjacent lung.

This clone has a single count. Its antigen remains unknown. This specimen was PBMCs, taken before any cancer treatment. J is TRBJ1-1 and V is TRBV4-2; D is uncertain. The receptor's source is a woman aged 35 to 75 with stage II lung adenocarcinoma. In DNA, the CDR3 is TGTGCCAGCAGCCAGGAAACTCGGAGAGGGCGGGACACTGAAGCTTTCTTT. The encoded protein is CASSQETRRGRDTEAFF.